Following are 29 T cell receptor beta chains from one sample sequenced in a study of shared clonotypes between healthy human individuals. Some clones are missing from TCRdb's copy, which holds only in-frame ones; the method was immunoSEQ multiplex PCR. The sample holds some 2 million clones, 85% to 95% seen once. Positive CCR7 selection of CD45RO-negative cells yielded the naive CD8 cells, and terminally differentiated effector memory CD45RA+ cells were excluded. The sequencing sample was made of naive CD8+ T cells sorted from blood. These TCRs come from a man aged 18 to 30 in good health.

This chain joins TRBV5-1 and TRBJ1-6; a weak D match, TRBD1 (5 bases). The CDR3 is made up of 16 amino acids. CDR1 and CDR2 from the germline V gene are SGHRS and YFSETQ. V was clipped by 4 bases and J by 7 bases, with 18 bases between them. The CDR3 protein is CASSQGDLRPNSPLHF. The DNA of the CDR3 is TGCGCCAGCAGCCAAGGGGACCTTCGCCCCAATTCACCCCTCCACTTT.

The chain is built from TRBV9 and TRBJ1-4; D uncertain. Trimming took 2 bases from V and 6 from J, leaving 8 bases between them. The CDR3 runs to 13 residues. CDR1 and CDR2 (germline): SGDLS, YYNGEE. As DNA, the CDR3 is TGTGCCAGCAGCGTCGGGGAAGATGAAAAACTGTTTTTT. The encoded protein is CASSVGEDEKLFF.

The V gene is TRBV7-9, the J gene TRBJ2-2; no reliable D call. Per the germline V gene, CDR1 is SEHNR and CDR2 is FQNEAQ (reference sequence). The CDR3 length is 15 residues. V gave up 3 bases and J gave up 0 bases, with 8 bases separating them. In nucleotides, the CDR3 is TGTGCCAGCAGCTTGGCAGAAGCGAACACCGGGGAGCTGTTTTTT. As protein: CASSLAEANTGELFF.

The chain carries TRBV11-2 and TRBJ2-3, with D perhaps matching TRBD2 (6 bases). The CDR3 consists of 16 residues. In germline, CDR1 is SGHAT, CDR2 FQNNGV. Trimming removed 0 bases at V and 2 bases at J, with 12 bases between. For the CDR3, the DNA is TGTGCCAGCAGCTTAGACGTCGGGGGATTCACAGATACGCAGTATTTT. It is translated as CASSLDVGGFTDTQYF.

The chain carries TRBV11-1 and TRBJ2-1; D is unresolved. V lost 1 base to trimming and J lost 10 bases, with 8 bases between them. The length of the CDR3 is 12 residues. Germline assignment: CDR1 SGHAT and CDR2 FQDESV (reference sequence). CDR3 in DNA: TGTGCCAGCAGCTTAGAGGGTTCGGAGCAGTTCTTC. This encodes CASSLEGSEQFF.

The chain combines TRBV10-2 with TRBJ2-3; D is tentatively TRBD1 or TRBD2 (6 bases each). The CDR3 loop spans 14 amino acids. Germline V CDR1 and CDR2: WSHSY, SAAADI. Trimming took 8 bases from V and 1 from J, leaving 13 bases between them. The CDR3 loop reads CASWGARGTDTQYF. For the CDR3, the DNA is TGCGCCAGCTGGGGGGCTAGGGGCACAGATACGCAGTATTTT.

V gene TRBV28 combines with J gene TRBJ2-7, with a possible D match to TRBD2 (6 bases). CDR1 MDHEN and CDR2 SYDVKM come from the germline V gene. CDR3 length: 15 amino acids. V shed 2 bases and J shed 3 bases, with 14 bases lying between them. CDR3 in DNA: TGTGCCAGCAGTTTACCCGGGGGATTAGGCTACGAGCAGTACTTC. It translates to CASSLPGGLGYEQYF.

Worth noting for this clone: The same CDR3 arises from other DNA sequences in this sample as well. The chain links TRBV6-1 to TRBJ2-2; no reliable D call. Between the trimmed V and J ends, which lost 8 bases and 7 bases, there was a span of 8 bases. The CDR3 has 11 residues. Germline V gene sequence: CDR1 MNHNS, CDR2 SASEGT. Written as DNA, the CDR3 is TGTGCCAGCTCAAGAATCGGGGAGCTGTTTTTT. Its protein is CASSRIGELFF.

This clone occurred a few times. Other DNA sequences in the same sample also yield this CDR3. The gene calls are TRBV6-5 and TRBJ2-1, with D uncertain. Per the germline V gene, CDR1 is MNHEY and CDR2 is SVGAGI. Deletions cut 0 bases from V and 8 bases from J, with 5 bases between. There are 12 residues in the CDR3. CDR3 region: CASSYSGDEQFF. The DNA for the CDR3 is TGTGCCAGCAGTTACTCGGGCGATGAGCAGTTCTTC.

V is TRBV5-6 and J is TRBJ1-2; D call uncertain. Between the trimmed V and J ends, which lost 4 bases and 8 bases, there was a span of 12 bases. The CDR3 extends over 12 amino acids. In germline, CDR1 is SGHDT, CDR2 YYEEEE. This chain's CDR3 is CASSPGLGGYTF. The CDR3 region has the DNA TGTGCCAGCAGCCCCGGACTGGGGGGCTACACCTTC.

The chain uses TRBV2 and TRBJ2-3, with TRBD1 matching over 8 bases. There are 15 residues in the CDR3. Per germline, CDR1 SNHLY and CDR2 FYNNEI. V lost 5 bases, J lost 0 bases, and 4 bases stayed unmatched. The DNA for the CDR3 is TGTGCCAGCAGTCAGGGGGCAGCCAGCACAGATACGCAGTATTTT. It encodes CASSQGAASTDTQYF.

This clone has a handful of counts. This chain connects TRBV28 to TRBJ1-6; the match to TRBD1 covers 8 bases. The V gene's germline CDR1 is MDHEN and CDR2 SYDVKM. The CDR3 spans 14 residues. With V trimmed by 6 bases and J by 13 bases, 11 bases remained unmatched. CDR3 DNA sequence: TGTGCCAGCAGCCCGGACAGGGTGTCCGTCCCCCTCCACTTT. Its protein is CASSPDRVSVPLHF. The full variable domain, its missing parts supplied by reference TRBV28 and TRBJ1-6, is DVKVTQSSRYLVKRTGEKVFLECVQDMDHENMFWYRQDPGLGLRLIYFSYDVKMKEKGDIPEGYSVSREKKERFSLILESASTNQTSMYLCASSPDRVSVPLHFGNGTRLTVT.

The J gene is TRBJ2-7, the V gene TRBV29-1; D gene uncertain. The ends were cut back, 2 bases at V and 6 bases at J, with 11 bases in the middle. The germline V gene encodes CDR1 SQVTM and CDR2 ANQGSEA. The CDR3 totals 12 residues. The CDR3: CSVEKLRGEQYF. The CDR3 region has the DNA TGCAGCGTTGAAAAGTTGCGAGGCGAGCAGTACTTC.

As for this clone: The sample holds other DNA sequences that translate to the same CDR3. V and J are TRBV6-5 and TRBJ2-7; no reliable D call. The CDR3 runs to 11 residues. V was cut by 2 bases and J by 7 bases, with 6 bases left in between. Per germline, CDR1 MNHEY and CDR2 SVGAGI. CDR3 nucleotides: TGTGCCAGCAGTTACCAGTGGGAGCAGTACTTC. Encoded protein: CASSYQWEQYF.

The genes are TRBV9 and TRBJ1-3; D gene ambiguous. The CDR3 runs 14 residues. Germline V gene sequence: CDR1 SGDLS, CDR2 YYNGEE. Deletions cut 2 bases from V and 0 bases from J, with 6 bases between. The CDR3 reads CASSVWDSGNTIYF. The CDR3 coding sequence is TGTGCCAGCAGCGTGTGGGACTCTGGAAACACCATATATTTT.

This chain connects TRBV5-1 to TRBJ2-7, with 11 positions matching TRBD2. V shed 4 bases and J 2 bases; nucleotides not matched to a gene: 11. CDR1 and CDR2 (germline): SGHRS, YFSETQ. This CDR3 region has 17 residues. The CDR3 here is CASSPESIAGGAYEQYF. The CDR3 nucleotides are TGCGCCAGCAGCCCCGAATCTATAGCGGGGGGGGCCTACGAGCAGTACTTC.

The chain is built from TRBV5-5 and TRBJ1-5; D possibly corresponds to TRBD1 (5 bases). The CDR3 covers 14 residues. Trimming removed 1 base from V and 5 bases from J, with 10 bases in between. Per germline, CDR1 SGHKS and CDR2 YYEKEE (reference sequence). The CDR3 nucleotides read TGTGCCAGCAGCTTGAGGGGCGGTGATCAGCCCCAGCATTTT. It codes for CASSLRGGDQPQHF.

The chain uses TRBV28 and TRBJ2-7; TRBD1 might be the D (5 bases). CDR1 is MDHEN and CDR2 is SYDVKM in the germline V gene. CDR3 length equals 15 residues. V lost 3 bases, J lost 2 bases, and 14 bases lay in between. The CDR3 reads CASSLVGSQAYEQYF. CDR3 coding DNA: TGTGCCAGCAGTTTGGTTGGGTCACAGGCCTACGAGCAGTACTTC.

J is TRBJ1-1 and V is TRBV5-6; D unresolved. CDR1 is SGHDT and CDR2 is YYEEEE in the germline V gene. Trimming pared 4 bases from V and 6 bases from J, leaving 7 bases between. The CDR3 runs to 11 residues. The CDR3 nucleotides read TGTGCCAGCAGCGTTGCTGCTGAAGCTTTCTTT. Protein sequence: CASSVAAEAFF.

V gene TRBV9 combines with J gene TRBJ2-7; 11 nucleotides match TRBD1. The ends lost 3 bases at V and 3 bases at J; junction bases unmatched: 5. This CDR3 spans 15 amino acids. CDR1 SGDLS and CDR2 YYNGEE come from the germline V gene. CDR3 region: CASSDRDRGIYEQYF. CDR3 nucleotides: TGTGCCAGCAGCGACCGGGACAGGGGGATCTACGAGCAGTACTTC.

The V gene is TRBV29-1, the J gene TRBJ2-7; TRBD1 matches 8 bases. The V segment lost 6 bases and the J segment 0 bases; nucleotides outside the gene matches: 4. The CDR3 runs 13 residues. Germline V gene data show CDR1 as SQVTM and CDR2 as ANQGSEA. The CDR3 is CSVGQVNSYEQYF. Written as DNA, the CDR3 is TGCAGCGTGGGACAGGTTAACTCCTACGAGCAGTACTTC.

The J gene is TRBJ2-7, the V gene TRBV19, with 9 bases identical to TRBD2. The CDR3 covers 14 residues. Trimming took 7 bases from V and 2 from J; bases not matched to a gene: 6. Germline-derived CDR1 and CDR2 are LNHDA and SQIVND (reference sequence). This CDR3 is CASTRLAVPYEQYF. The CDR3 DNA reads as TGTGCCAGTACCCGACTAGCGGTCCCCTACGAGCAGTACTTC.

The V and J genes are TRBV29-1 and TRBJ1-3, with D uncertain. The CDR3 runs 13 residues. The V end lost 7 bases, the J end lost 0 bases, and 10 bases lay between the germline ends. CDR1 and CDR2 (germline): SQVTM, ANQGSEA. The CDR3 sequence: CSADTDSGNTIYF. CDR3 DNA sequence: TGCAGCGCAGACACCGACTCTGGAAACACCATATATTTT.

This chain links TRBV7-6 with TRBJ2-3; D possibly corresponds to TRBD2 (5 bases). Germline CDR1 is SGHVS and CDR2 is FNYEAQ. This CDR3 is 15 amino acids long. Trimming took 2 bases from V and 5 from J, leaving 14 bases between them. The CDR3 region has the DNA TGTGCCAGCAGCTTACCACTGGGAGCTGGAGATACGCAGTATTTT. Translation: CASSLPLGAGDTQYF.

The chain employs TRBV7-6 and TRBJ1-6; TRBD1 might be the D (5 bases). This CDR3 region has 14 residues. The germline V gene encodes CDR1 SGHVS and CDR2 FNYEAQ. The germline V and J ends were trimmed by 3 bases and 9 bases, with 12 bases remaining between them. The CDR3 here is CASSLTVAGSPLHF. DNA for the CDR3: TGTGCCAGCAGCTTGACAGTCGCGGGTTCACCCCTCCACTTT.

The chain has TRBV5-1 and TRBJ2-1; D call uncertain. The CDR3 has 15 residues. The ends were cut back, 2 bases at V and 12 bases at J, with 21 bases in the middle. Germline V gene lookup returns CDR1 SGHRS and CDR2 YFSETQ. The CDR3 sequence is CASSLTAGPVEVQFF. CDR3 in DNA: TGCGCCAGCAGCTTAACGGCAGGCCCAGTGGAAGTGCAGTTCTTC.

The rearrangement links TRBV6-1 to TRBJ2-5; weak D call: TRBD2 (6 bases). This CDR3 contains 13 residues. V was clipped by 7 bases and J by 12 bases, with 21 bases between them. Germline lookup yields CDR1 MNHNS and CDR2 SASEGT. The CDR3 loop reads CASNPLLHGGEYF. The DNA for the CDR3 is TGTGCCAGCAACCCCTTGCTCCACGGCGGGGAGTACTTC.

V gene TRBV4-3 combines with J gene TRBJ2-5, with TRBD2 as a possible D gene (5 bases). The CDR3 has 15 residues. V lost 0 bases and J lost 4, with 12 bases in between. Germline V gene lookup returns CDR1 LGHNA and CDR2 YSLEER. CDR3 sequence (DNA): TGCGCCAGCAGCCAAGATTGGCTAGCAACAGAGACCCAGTACTTC. Translation gives CASSQDWLATETQYF.

With regard to this clone: Other DNA variants within this sample encode the same CDR3. The chain uses TRBV7-9 and TRBJ1-1, with 10 bases aligning to TRBD1. Per germline, CDR1 SEHNR and CDR2 FQNEAQ (reference sequence). This CDR3 is 16 amino acids long. Trimming removed 3 bases from V and 0 bases from J; junction bases left unmatched: 4. The CDR3 spells CASSFPGQGMNTEAFF. For the CDR3, the DNA is TGTGCCAGCAGCTTCCCGGGACAGGGGATGAACACTGAAGCTTTCTTT.